This TCR beta chain is drawn from a study of molecular identifiers for immune sequencing clone quantification. Study results and limitations: Clones exceeding 20 RNA copies carried over 98% of effector molecules but under 1% of naive-cell molecules.

Previously published methods and listed TCR primers were used for the bulk TCR libraries. One entry per CDR3 protein results from TCRdb running MiXCR on the PCR reads. The sample yields under 350,000 distinct CDR3 sequences, 24% seen once. As concerns this clonotype: The antigen remains unidentified.

Sample: naive CD8+ T cells from blood, with Jurkat cell RNA spiked in. The subset is: FACS-sorted CD8+CD4-CCR7+CD45RA+ naive T cells. The receptor comes from a human donor in good health. Some libraries in this study had Jurkat cell RNA spiked in.

CDR3 sequence: CASSETGGDQPQHF. CDR3 coding DNA: TGTGCCAGCAGCGAGACAGGGGGCGATCAGCCCCAGCATTTT. The genes are TRBV3-1 and TRBJ1-5; 10 positions agree with TRBD1. The CDR3 extends over 14 amino acids. The germline V gene has CDR1 LGHDT and CDR2 YNNKEL (reference sequence). V shed 5 bases, J shed 5 bases, and the junction held 3 bases outside the gene matches.